A few counts support the clone carrying this T cell receptor (beta chain). This entry comes from a study of blood T cell repertoires in COVID-19. Assay: immunoSEQ multiplex PCR; the TCRdb copy retains only in-frame clones and omits some. Of about 280,000 clones in the sample, around 89% were seen once. The receptor's source is a woman under 30 with acute COVID-19. The sequencing sample was made of PBMCs or T cells enriched from blood (not recorded which).

CDR3 DNA: TGCGCCAGCAGTGAGACAGGACTAGCAGATACGCAGTATTTT. Its translation: CASSETGLADTQYF. The V gene is TRBV10-1, the J gene TRBJ2-3, with 7 bases fitting TRBD2. Germline trimming cut 2 bases from V and 4 bases from J; bases unmatched to any gene: 3. This CDR3 is 14 amino acids long. The germline V gene encodes CDR1 WNHNN and CDR2 SYGVQD (reference sequence).